These 5 T cell receptor beta chains share one sample of origin, sequenced in a study of identical twins. TCRdb redid the calling of the 5' RACE reads with MiXCR, one entry per CDR3 protein. Of approximately 470,000 distinct CDR3 sequences detected, 14% appear once; the ten largest clones hold about 0.53%. The data also belong to a second study, concerning yellow fever vaccine responses in identical twins.

Sample: CD4+ T cells sorted from blood. The origin of the receptors is a woman between 18 and 30 years old in good health.

This clonotype was observed many times. V usage is TRBV28 and J usage is TRBJ2-3; D gene ambiguous. This CDR3 spans 13 amino acids. Trimming took 6 bases from V and 1 from J, leaving 8 bases between them. Germline lookup yields CDR1 MDHEN and CDR2 SYDVKM. CDR3 loop: CASSSVGTDTQYF. The DNA for the CDR3 is TGTGCCAGCAGCTCGGTGGGCACAGATACGCAGTATTTT.

This clonotype was seen only a few times. The CDR3 loop is CATSDRPRTGPQETQYF. The CDR3 region has the DNA TGTGCCACCAGTGACCGCCCAAGGACAGGTCCTCAAGAGACCCAGTACTTC. The chain recombines TRBV24-1 with TRBJ2-5; 7 bases fit TRBD1. Germline V gene data show CDR1 as KGHDR and CDR2 as SFDVKD. V shed 4 bases, J shed 2 bases, and the junction held 12 bases outside the gene matches. The CDR3 spans 17 residues.

In its sample, this clonotype was seen a few times. V gene TRBV3-1 combines with J gene TRBJ1-2, with D tentatively TRBD1 (5 bases). Germline CDR1 reads LGHDT; CDR2 reads YNNKEL (reference sequence). With 1 base removed from V and 2 bases from J, the gap between germline ends came to 8 bases. CDR3 length equals 14 residues. For the CDR3, the DNA is TGTGCCAGCAGCCAAGGACAGCAAAACTATGGCTACACCTTC. It specifies CASSQGQQNYGYTF.

This clonotype was seen only a few times. The chain couples TRBV5-6 to TRBJ1-5; possibly TRBD1 for D (6 bases). The CDR3 runs to 17 residues. Trimming cost V 4 bases and J 2 bases, with 19 bases left between them. Germline CDR1 SGHDT, CDR2 YYEEEE. Here the CDR3 reads CASSPRAGQHGNQPQHF. DNA for the CDR3: TGTGCCAGCAGCCCCCGGGCCGGACAGCATGGCAATCAGCCCCAGCATTTT.

This clonotype has a handful of counts. The chain combines TRBV7-9 with TRBJ2-7; 7 bases align to TRBD2. Unmatched junction bases numbered 12, after V lost 7 bases and J lost 3 bases. Germline V CDR1 and CDR2: SEHNR, FQNEAQ (reference sequence). CDR3 length: 15 amino acids. CDR3 region: CASTAWGGRFYEQYF. CDR3 nucleotide sequence: TGTGCCAGCACCGCCTGGGGGGGACGTTTCTACGAGCAGTACTTC.